This TCR beta chain was recorded in a study of control samples from healthy donors and cancer patients (dated by TCRdb to 2020 to 2021). Preparation of the library involved the immunoSEQ multiplex PCR assay. Held by TCRdb, this immuneACCESS table contains in-frame sequences only and omits some clones. Under half of the omission traces to an unresolved V gene where checked; the cause of the rest is unknown. This sample gives approximately 70,000 clones in total; approximately 80% of them show up just once. The leading ten clones occupy 25% to 35% of the sample. Details on this clone: This clone's antigen is unknown. Base qualities were left out, and no much larger clone turns up one base away.

From its cysteine to its phenylalanine, the CDR3 spans 11 amino acids. Here the CDR3 DNA is all that survives: 33 bases in frame from base 1. V and J are truncated by 5 bases and 10 bases respectively, leaving an intervening sequence of 8 bases. CDR1 and CDR2 are read off the germline V gene as SGHNT and YENEEA. This TCR was recovered from a man aged 45-65 years in good health. The chain is made from TRBV11-3 and TRBJ1-4; the D gene is not confidently resolved. The sample comprised blood. For the CDR3, the sequence is CASSLRGKLFF. The DNA sequence is given as TGTGCCAGCAGCCTACGGGGAAAACTGTTTTTT. The CDR3, completed at both ends by the reference TRBV11-3 and TRBJ1-4 genes, gives the full variable domain EAGVVQSPRYKIIEKKQPVAFWCNPISGHNTLYWYLQNLGQGPELLIRYENEEAVDDSQLPKDRFSAERLKGVDSTLKIQPAELGDSAVYLCASSLRGKLFFGSGTQLSVL.